This T cell receptor beta chain came from a study of blood T cell repertoires in COVID-19. Per the germline V gene, CDR1 is WNHNN and CDR2 is SYGVQD (reference sequence). This CDR3 spans 16 amino acids. With 3 bases clipped from V and 3 bases from J, the junction kept 4 bases outside the gene matches. The count of this clone is one. Seattle patients were enrolled during active infection and followed longitudinally. Sequencing used immunoSEQ multiplex PCR; TCRdb keeps in-frame clones, though not all of them. The repertoire holds about 480,000 clones, with 89% as singletons. The source of this sequence is a man aged 18-30 years with COVID-19, enrolled during active disease. The sample comprised peripheral blood. The rearrangement joins TRBV10-1 to TRBJ1-3, with 11 bases matching TRBD1. CDR3 protein: CASSDGTGGDGNTIYF. CDR3 sequence (DNA): TGCGCCAGCAGTGACGGGACAGGGGGAGATGGAAACACCATATATTTT.